Here is one T cell receptor beta chain with its context. Repertoires were generated with immunoSEQ multiplex PCR, while TCRdb's copy carries only in-frame clones and drops some. This sample has about 160,000 clones, with around 96% found just once. This record comes from a study of control samples from healthy donors and cancer patients. The germline CDR1 and CDR2 sequences are MDHEN and SYDVKM. The CDR3 loop spans 15 amino acids. Trimming removed 6 bases from V and 7 bases from J, with 21 bases in between. The sequence was collected from a woman aged 40 to 49 in good health. J is TRBJ1-1 and V is TRBV28, with D perhaps matching TRBD1 (6 bases). The sample taken for sequencing was blood. The chain's CDR3 is CASSDKGRGTLEAFF. The CDR3 coding sequence is TGTGCCAGCAGCGATAAAGGGAGGGGGACTCTTGAAGCTTTCTTT.